These 20 T cell receptor beta chains originate from one sample sequenced in a study of T cells after yellow fever vaccination. TCRdb redid the calling of the 5' RACE reads with MiXCR, one entry per CDR3 protein. The sample includes approximately 350,000 distinct CDR3 sequences, 11% seen only once; the top ten take roughly 18%. The specimen comprised PBMCs, sampled on the day of the first yellow fever vaccination. The receptors shown here come from a man between 18 and 29 years old who received the YFV17D yellow fever vaccine.

This clonotype was observed a handful of times. This chain links TRBV2 with TRBJ2-5; 9 bases fit TRBD2. The CDR3 length is 15 residues. Germline-derived CDR1 and CDR2 are SNHLY and FYNNEI. V lost 3 bases and J lost 5; bases outside the gene matches: 7. This CDR3 reads CASSDRGLAGETQYF. CDR3 coding DNA: TGTGCCAGCAGTGATAGGGGACTAGCAGGGGAGACCCAGTACTTC.

The J gene is TRBJ2-5, the V gene TRBV5-1; TRBD2 might be the D (6 bases). The CDR3 runs to 14 residues. Trimming stripped 5 bases from V and 1 base from J, with 12 bases between. Germline CDR1 is SGHRS and CDR2 is YFSETQ. CDR3 sequence (DNA): TGCGCCAGCAGTCCCTTAGCGGTCCAAGAGACCCAGTACTTC. It translates to CASSPLAVQETQYF.

This clonotype was counted a few times. This chain joins TRBV29-1 and TRBJ1-1; D is possibly TRBD1 (5 bases). Germline V gene data show CDR1 as SQVTM and CDR2 as ANQGSEA. The V end lost 7 bases, the J end lost 1 base, and 10 bases lay between the germline ends. The CDR3 is 12 amino acids. This chain's CDR3 is CSGVTGNTEAFF. The CDR3 region has the DNA TGCAGCGGTGTAACAGGGAACACTGAAGCTTTCTTT.

Written as DNA, the CDR3 is TGTGCCAGCAGCCAAGTCGTAGGGTCTAGCACAGATACGCAGTATTTT. This codes for CASSQVVGSSTDTQYF. The J gene is TRBJ2-3, the V gene TRBV4-2, with D hard to call. Germline loops: CDR1 LGHNA, CDR2 YNFKEQ. With 1 base removed from V and 0 bases from J, the gap between germline ends came to 11 bases. The CDR3 loop spans 16 amino acids.

Many counts were recorded for this clonotype. This chain links TRBV9 with TRBJ2-5; 8 nucleotides agree with TRBD1. Germline V gives CDR1 SGDLS, CDR2 YYNGEE. Germline trimming cut 3 bases from V and 4 bases from J; bases unmatched to any gene: 2. The CDR3 sequence is 13 residues long. CDR3 loop: CASSGTGRETQYF. As DNA, the CDR3 is TGTGCCAGCAGCGGGACAGGGCGAGAGACCCAGTACTTC.

This clonotype was detected a few times. The chain carries TRBV6-2 or TRBV6-3 and TRBJ1-5, with TRBD1 matching over 7 bases. The CDR3 length is 16 residues. The ends lost 7 bases at V and 3 bases at J; junction bases unmatched: 12. Per the germline V gene, CDR1 is MNHEY and CDR2 is SVGEGT. The CDR3: CASTDTGEGVNQPQHF. CDR3 DNA sequence: TGTGCCAGCACCGATACAGGGGAAGGGGTCAATCAGCCCCAGCATTTT.

This clonotype occurred many times. V usage is TRBV29-1 and J usage is TRBJ2-1; no definite D call. V gave up 3 bases and J gave up 5 bases, with 17 bases separating them. The CDR3 spans 15 residues. Germline V gene data show CDR1 as SQVTM and CDR2 as ANQGSEA. DNA of the CDR3: TGCAGCGTTGATCCCCCAACGGAGCCTCACAATGAGCAGTTCTTC. Translated: CSVDPPTEPHNEQFF.

The gene calls are TRBV3-1 and TRBJ2-4; 11 bases agree with TRBD1. The CDR3 sequence is 15 residues long. Germline loops: CDR1 LGHDT, CDR2 YNNKEL (reference sequence). The V segment lost 0 bases and the J segment 6 bases; nucleotides outside the gene matches: 1. The CDR3 sequence is CASSQEGQGGNIQYF. CDR3 nucleotide sequence: TGTGCCAGCAGCCAAGAGGGACAGGGGGGAAACATTCAGTACTTC.

Only a few counts were recorded for this clonotype. The genes are TRBV7-2 and TRBJ2-3, with 13 nucleotides matching TRBD2. The V segment lost 2 bases and the J segment 6 bases; nucleotides outside the gene matches: 5. Germline V gene sequence: CDR1 SGHTA, CDR2 FQGNSA. This CDR3 is 16 amino acids long. The CDR3 sequence: CASSLTSGGAGDTQYF. In nucleotides, the CDR3 is TGTGCCAGCAGCTTAACTAGCGGGGGGGCCGGGGATACGCAGTATTTT.

This clonotype was counted at least ten times. The chain couples TRBV4-1 to TRBJ2-7; D not resolved. The CDR3 is 13 residues long. Germline lookup yields CDR1 MGHRA and CDR2 YSYEKL. Trimming took 3 bases from V and 3 from J, leaving 9 bases between them. CDR3 nucleotides: TGCGCCAGCAGCCAGATGGTGGGCTACGAGCAGTACTTC. It translates to CASSQMVGYEQYF.

This clonotype was counted between two and nine times. The J gene is TRBJ2-5, the V gene TRBV7-9; D gene ambiguous. Germline CDR1 SEHNR, CDR2 FQNEAQ (reference sequence). V lost 1 base, J lost 6 bases, and 3 bases lay in between. The CDR3 length is 11 residues. The chain's CDR3 is CASSLDQTQYF. As DNA, the CDR3 is TGTGCCAGCAGCTTAGATCAGACCCAGTACTTC.

This clonotype was seen only a few times. The V and J genes are TRBV6-1 and TRBJ2-7; tentatively, D is TRBD2 (6 bases). The V gene lost 3 bases and the J gene lost 7 bases, with 16 bases spanning the gap. The CDR3 runs to 14 residues. Germline V CDR1 and CDR2: MNHNS, SASEGT. The CDR3 sequence: CASSDAAGPREQYF. The CDR3 DNA reads as TGTGCCAGCAGTGACGCGGCGGGACCGCGGGAGCAGTACTTC.

This chain joins TRBV20-1 and TRBJ2-7, with 9 bases lining up with TRBD1. This CDR3 region has 14 residues. After removal of 4 bases from V and 0 bases from J, the junction contained 4 bases not matched to a gene. Germline assignment: CDR1 DFQATT and CDR2 SNEGSKA (reference sequence). CDR3 DNA: TGCAGTGCTATACAGGGGGCCCTCTCCTACGAGCAGTACGTC. Residues: CSAIQGALSYEQYV.

The chain links TRBV20-1 to TRBJ1-2, with D unresolved. V was trimmed by 3 bases and J by 0 bases, leaving 20 bases between them. Germline V lookup: CDR1 DFQATT, CDR2 SNEGSKA (reference sequence). This CDR3 contains 17 residues. The CDR3 nucleotides are TGCAGTGCTAGTGGAGGTTTGGGTAGCAGTCCTAACTATGGCTACACCTTC. Encoded protein: CSASGGLGSSPNYGYTF.

This clonotype was recorded a few times. This rearrangement joins TRBV12-3 or TRBV12-4 to TRBJ1-2, with D unclear. Trimming removed 6 bases from V and 4 bases from J, with 12 bases in between. The CDR3 is 13 residues long. CDR3 in amino acids: CASSRQTAYGYTF. The CDR3 coding sequence is TGTGCCAGCAGCCGTCAGACGGCCTATGGCTACACCTTC.

This clonotype was observed a handful of times. This sequence joins TRBV19 and TRBJ1-6; the match to TRBD1 covers 8 bases. The ends lost 5 bases at V and 16 bases at J; junction bases unmatched: 13. There are 14 residues in the CDR3. Germline V gene lookup returns CDR1 LNHDA and CDR2 SQIVND (reference sequence). The CDR3 bases are TGTGCCAGTAGTTTCGACTCGACAGGGGATCGGCTCCACTTT. Amino acid sequence: CASSFDSTGDRLHF.

This clonotype came up a few times. The chain combines TRBV10-1 with TRBJ2-3; TRBD2 might be the D (6 bases). Germline CDR1 is WNHNN and CDR2 is SYGVQD (reference sequence). Between the trimmed V and J ends, which lost 9 bases and 6 bases, there was a span of 10 bases. This CDR3 contains 11 residues. CDR3 sequence (DNA): TGCGCCAGGGGGGGTTCGGATACGCAGTATTTT. It translates to CARGGSDTQYF.

This clonotype was seen many times. The rearrangement uses TRBV20-1 and TRBJ2-7; D may be TRBD1 or TRBD2 (5 bases each). Germline V CDR1 and CDR2: DFQATT, SNEGSKA (reference sequence). Trimming left V 5 bases short and J 2 bases short, with 13 bases between. The CDR3 loop spans 13 amino acids. Written as DNA, the CDR3 is TGCAGTGCTCCAAAGAGGGACCCCTACGAGCAGTACGTC. It yields the protein CSAPKRDPYEQYV.

The chain couples TRBV10-3 to TRBJ1-4, with D maybe TRBD1 (5 bases). Trimming removed 11 bases at V and 4 bases at J, with 14 bases between. The CDR3 sequence is 13 residues long. CDR1 and CDR2 from the germline V gene are ENHRY and SYGVKD. This CDR3 is CAAQGGLNEKLFF. DNA of the CDR3: TGTGCCGCCCAGGGAGGGCTTAATGAAAAACTGTTTTTT.

This clonotype appeared a few times. This chain links TRBV4-1 with TRBJ2-7, with D possibly matching TRBD1 (6 bases). CDR3 length equals 16 residues. V lost 3 bases and J lost 2, with 17 bases in between. Per the germline V gene, CDR1 is MGHRA and CDR2 is YSYEKL. The CDR3 DNA reads as TGCGCCAGCAGCCACTCCGCCGCAGGGGAAGCCTACGAGCAGTACTTC. Its translation is CASSHSAAGEAYEQYF.